This T cell receptor beta chain was found in a study of T cells in Graves' hyperthyroidism and ophthalmopathy. At the level of the study: Peripheral blood was secured at the point of initial diagnosis, before any treatment. Whole-study findings and limits: Progression to ophthalmopathy was predicted a median of roughly 6.8 months early.

Researchers took RNA transcripts and amplified the TCR beta CDR3 regions from them. An initial round of RT-PCR targeting the TCR CDR3 relied on the HTBI primer set. From the multiplex PCR reads, TCRdb called clonotypes with MiXCR, one entry per CDR3 protein. The data hold a few hundred thousand distinct CDR3 sequences, with around 14% observed a single time. In this sample, this clonotype turned up a few times. The antigen remains undetermined. It was considered stable Graves' hyperthyroidism when ophthalmopathy did not progress within 18 months. Diagnosing involved the use of clinical symptoms, serum thyroxine and TRAb, thyroid ultrasound and orbital computed tomography. The source of this sequence is a woman in her thirties with Graves' hyperthyroidism. Sequencing was performed on blood.

The CDR3 region is CASRLGANTEAFF. CDR3 bases: TGTGCCAGCCGGCTGGGGGCTAACACTGAAGCTTTCTTT. This chain uses TRBV18 with TRBJ1-1; a weak D match, TRBD1 (6 bases). Germline CDR1 is KGHSH and CDR2 is LQKENI. Trimming pared 8 bases from V and 2 bases from J, leaving 12 bases between. The CDR3 sequence is 13 residues long. The variable domain in full, with the rest retrieved from reference TRBV18 and TRBJ1-1, is NAGVMQNPRHLVRRRGQEARLRCSPMKGHSHVYWYRQLPEEGLKFMVYLQKENIIDESGMPKERFSAEFPKEGPSILRIQQVVRGDSAAYFCASRLGANTEAFFGQGTRLTVV.